Below, one T cell receptor (beta chain) is given with its context. The data are from a study of cytomegalovirus exposure and HLA in healthy donors. This table comes from immunoSEQ multiplex PCR, and its TCRdb copy is limited to in-frame clones, with some not included. The sample includes roughly 150,000 clones, over 85% seen only once; the top ten take around a tenth. Among the roughly 120 subjects of the validation cohort, separate from the roughly 700-subject first cohort, were the donors. This receptor was identified in a young woman in good health and CMV-seropositive. The source material was PBMCs.

The CDR3: CSVRGGEYNEQFF. CDR3 sequence (DNA): TGCAGCGTTCGAGGGGGCGAATACAATGAGCAGTTCTTC. This chain connects TRBV29-1 to TRBJ2-1; 7 bases map to TRBD1. The germline CDR1 and CDR2 sequences are SQVTM and ANQGSEA. This CDR3 has 13 amino acids. V was pared by 5 bases and J by 4 bases, with 5 bases of the junction left unmatched.